The text below deals with one T cell receptor (beta chain). The sample comes from a study of graft-versus-host responses after intestinal transplantation. Responders (around 200,000, CFSE-labeled) met around 200,000 stimulators that were irradiated and violet-dye-labeled. The authors sorted proliferating CFSE-low CD3+CD4+ and CD3+CD8+ responders after the reaction. Produced via immunoSEQ multiplex PCR; TCRdb's table is partial and in-frame only. The sample carries approximately 21,000 clones, 55% to 70% recorded once. The CDR3 is 14 residues long. With 5 bases clipped from V and 8 bases from J, the junction kept 5 bases outside the gene matches. Germline V gene sequence: CDR1 MNHNY, CDR2 SVGAGI (reference sequence).

This TCR was recovered from a human patient who received an intestinal transplant. This sample comprised alloreactive CD4+ T cells from a mixed lymphocyte reaction culture, obtained before intestinal transplant. Sample subset: CFSE-low proliferating T cells sorted from approximately 6-day pre-transplant mixed lymphocyte reaction (GvH or HvG direction). The chain couples TRBV6-6 to TRBJ2-1; TRBD2 matches at 11 bases. CDR3 region: CASSHSGRAHEQFF. CDR3 nucleotide sequence: TGTGCCAGCAGTCATAGCGGGAGGGCACATGAGCAGTTCTTC.